This T cell receptor beta chain was recorded in a study of blood T cell repertoires in COVID-19. Across the whole study: Both acute and convalescent COVID-19 samples were obtained from the United States, Italy and Spain. In each case, the material was cDNA or gDNA derived from T cells, B-cell-depleted T cells, or PBMCs.

As originally analysed: Researchers report that nucleated cell counts were estimated from reference gene primer amplification. This table comes from immunoSEQ multiplex PCR, and its TCRdb copy is limited to in-frame clones, with some not included. V and J calls and clone size are those listed in that table; D and trimming were worked out from the DNA. This table holds about 190,000 clones, around four fifths found once. Per the germline V gene, CDR1 is LNHDA and CDR2 is SQIVND (reference sequence). The CDR3 runs to 14 residues. The V gene end was trimmed by 11 bases and the J gene end by 4 bases; junction bases not matched to a gene: 11.

The receptor was derived from a man younger than 45 with active or convalescent COVID-19. Sequenced material: peripheral blood. The genes are TRBV19 and TRBJ1-5; 7 bases match TRBD1. The CDR3 reads CAGSQGLGNQPQHF. The CDR3 coding sequence is TGTGCCGGCTCACAGGGGTTGGGAAATCAGCCCCAGCATTTT.